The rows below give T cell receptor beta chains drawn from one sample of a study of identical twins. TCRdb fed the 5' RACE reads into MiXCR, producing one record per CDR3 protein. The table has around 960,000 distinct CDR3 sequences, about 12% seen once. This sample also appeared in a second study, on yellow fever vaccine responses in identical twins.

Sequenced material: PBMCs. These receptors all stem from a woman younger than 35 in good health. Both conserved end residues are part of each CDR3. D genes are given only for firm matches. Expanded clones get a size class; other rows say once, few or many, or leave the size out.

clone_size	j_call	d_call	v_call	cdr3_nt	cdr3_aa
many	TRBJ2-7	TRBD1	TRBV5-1	TGCGCCAGCAGCTCGCGGACAGGCCCCTCCGAGCAGTACTTC	CASSSRTGPSEQYF
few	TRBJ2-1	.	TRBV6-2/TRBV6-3	TGTGCCAGCAGTAACACTTTCTACAATGAGCAGTTCTTC	CASSNTFYNEQFF
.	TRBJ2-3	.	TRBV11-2	TGTGCCAGCAGCTTAGACCGACATAGACCAGATACGCAGTATTTT	CASSLDRHRPDTQYF
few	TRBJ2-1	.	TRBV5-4	TGTGCCAGCAGCTTGATGGGGTCGACTTACAATGAGCAGTTCTTC	CASSLMGSTYNEQFF
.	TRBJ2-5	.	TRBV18	TGTGCCAGCTCACCACAAGAAGGCCAAGAGACCCAGTACTTC	CASSPQEGQETQYF
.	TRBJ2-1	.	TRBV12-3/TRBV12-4	TGTGCCAGCACCGAAGGGGTGACTGAGCAGTTCTTC	CASTEGVTEQFF
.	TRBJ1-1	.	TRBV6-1	TGTGCCACCAGACAGGAAAAGAACACTGAAGCTTTCTTT	CATRQEKNTEAFF
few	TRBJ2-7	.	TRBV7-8	TGTGCCAGCAGCTTGAAGCCAGGGGTTATCCCCTACGAGCAGTACTTC	CASSLKPGVIPYEQYF
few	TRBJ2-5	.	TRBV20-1	TGCAGTGCAACTAGAGGAGTAGAGACCCAGTACTTC	CSATRGVETQYF
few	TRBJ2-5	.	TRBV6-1	TGTGCCAGCAGTGAGCGAAAAGAGACCCAGTACTTC	CASSERKETQYF
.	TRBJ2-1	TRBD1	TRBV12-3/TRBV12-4	TGTGCCTGCTGTTTAGTAGTAGGGGACAGGGGGGGATACAATGAGCAGTTCTTC	CACCLVVGDRGGYNEQFF
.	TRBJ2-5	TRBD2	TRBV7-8	TGTGCCAGCAGTGATACTAGCGGGAGGGCGGGGGAGACCCAGTACTTC	CASSDTSGRAGETQYF
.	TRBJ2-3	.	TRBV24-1	TGTGCCACTTGTGCGGGGCCGGCCGGCACAGATACGCAGTATTTT	CATCAGPAGTDTQYF
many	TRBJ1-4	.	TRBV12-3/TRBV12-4	TGTGCCAGCAGTCCAGGGCCCGGGACTAGGGGTGGTGAAAAACTGTTTTTT	CASSPGPGTRGGEKLFF